This is a list of T cell receptor beta chains from one sample in a study of cytomegalovirus exposure and HLA in healthy donors. Using immunoSEQ multiplex PCR, the repertoire was profiled, and TCRdb retains in-frame clones only, with some absent. The sample records 150,000 to 200,000 clones, roughly 83% being singletons. Material for sequencing was PBMCs. Receptors originate from a woman aged 50 to 65 in good health and CMV-seronegative. Each CDR3 is given with its conserved first and last residue. The D gene is left open where the match is weak. Clone size, where shown, is once, few, many, or a class for clones that have expanded.

D	size	V	J	DNA	CDR3
TRBD2	NA	TRBV5-4	TRBJ2-7	TGTGCCAGCAGCTTGGCGGGAGGGGTCTACGAGCAGTACTTC	CASSLAGGVYEQYF
NA	NA	TRBV7-9	TRBJ1-2	TGTTCCAGCAGCACCCGAGAGTCTAACTATGGCTACACCTTC	CSSSTRESNYGYTF
TRBD1	NA	TRBV29-1	TRBJ2-7	TGCAGCGTTGAGTTCCCGGGACAGGGTCTGTCCGAGCAGTACTTC	CSVEFPGQGLSEQYF
NA	NA	TRBV5-1	TRBJ1-3	TGCGCCGAACCAGCAATGGGCCGTAGTGTGGGAGGGAATGGAAACACCATATATTTT	CAEPAMGRSVGGNGNTIYF
TRBD1	NA	TRBV5-4	TRBJ1-1	TGTGCCAGCAGCCGACCTACAGGGGGCCCTGAAGCTTTCTTT	CASSRPTGGPEAFF
TRBD2	NA	TRBV6-1	TRBJ2-2	TGTGCCACCCCGGGGGGAGGGGCCGGGGAGCTGTTTTTT	CATPGGGAGELFF
TRBD1	NA	TRBV2	TRBJ1-2	TGTGCCAGCAGTGAGGACAGGGGGAATAGGGGCTACACCTTC	CASSEDRGNRGYTF
NA	NA	TRBV21-1	TRBJ1-1	TGTGCCAGCACCCCGGACAGGGAAAGCGGGTCGGACACTGAAGCTTTCTTT	CASTPDRESGSDTEAFF
TRBD1	NA	TRBV6-5	TRBJ2-1	TGTGTCAGCAGTTACGGACAGGGGGCGGTTGAGCAGTTCTTC	CVSSYGQGAVEQFF
NA	once	TRBV2	TRBJ1-3	TGTGCCAGCAGTGGAAGCAGAGGGAGGTGGGGAAACACCATATATTTT	CASSGSRGRWGNTIYF
TRBD2	once	TRBV11-3	TRBJ2-1	TGTGCCAGCAGCCGACGGACTAGCGGGAGTGGGAATGAGCAGTTCTTC	CASSRRTSGSGNEQFF
TRBD1	NA	TRBV6-6	TRBJ2-7	TGTGCCAGCGGACGACAGGGGGCTTTCTACGAGCAGTACTTC	CASGRQGAFYEQYF
NA	NA	TRBV11-2	TRBJ1-1	TGTGCCAGCAGCTTAGGTCTAAACACTGAAGCTTTCTTT	CASSLGLNTEAFF
TRBD2	NA	TRBV5-4	TRBJ2-3	TGTGCCAGCAGCCCGACTGGACTAGCAAGGGTCACAGATACGCAGTATTTT	CASSPTGLARVTDTQYF
NA	NA	TRBV28	TRBJ1-2	TGTGCCAGCACCCAGCGAAACTATGGCTACACCTTC	CASTQRNYGYTF
NA	NA	TRBV4-1	TRBJ1-2	TGCGCCAGCAGCCAAGAGGGGCGGGGTAAAGGGTATGGCTACACCTTC	CASSQEGRGKGYGYTF
NA	few	TRBV7-2	TRBJ2-7	TGTGCCAGCAGCTTAGGGGGGTTAGGAGGGGAGCAGTACTTC	CASSLGGLGGEQYF
NA	NA	TRBV2	TRBJ2-1	TGTGCCAGCAGTCCTACAGGGAACTCCTACAATGAGCAGTTCTTC	CASSPTGNSYNEQFF
TRBD2	few	TRBV5-6	TRBJ2-7	TGTGCCAGCAGCTTGGGACTAGCGGGGGGCTACGAGCAGTACTTC	CASSLGLAGGYEQYF
NA	NA	TRBV11-2	TRBJ1-2	TGTGCCAGCAGCTCCCCTCTGGACAGTGCAAACTATGGCTACACCTTC	CASSSPLDSANYGYTF
NA	NA	TRBV19	TRBJ2-2	TGTGCCAGTAGTATGTCAACAGAAGCCGGGGAGCTGTTTTTT	CASSMSTEAGELFF
TRBD2	NA	TRBV4-2	TRBJ2-2	TGTGCCAGCAGCCAGGGACTAGCGGGAGTTGGGGCCGGGGAGCTGTTTTTT	CASSQGLAGVGAGELFF
TRBD1	NA	TRBV7-2	TRBJ2-5	TGTGCCAGCAGCAAGAATTCCAGGGGGCAAGAGACCCAGTACTTC	CASSKNSRGQETQYF
NA	NA	TRBV19	TRBJ1-1	TGTGCCAGTAGTATAGGGGGGGGCTACACTGAAGCTTTCTTT	CASSIGGGYTEAFF
NA	once	TRBV7-2	TRBJ1-5	TGTGCCAGCAGCTTACCAAATCAGCCCCAGCATTTT	CASSLPNQPQHF
NA	NA	TRBV19	TRBJ1-5	TGTGCCAGTAGTATAATAAGCAGGGGCGAGGGACAGCCCCAGCATTTT	CASSIISRGEGQPQHF
NA	NA	TRBV18	TRBJ1-2	TGTGCCAGCTCACCGGGGAAGGGAGGTTTCGGCTACACCTTC	CASSPGKGGFGYTF
TRBD1	few	TRBV7-2	TRBJ1-2	TGTGCCAGCAGCTTAGTTTCTGGGGGACAGGGGGCTGGCTATGGCTACACCTTC	CASSLVSGGQGAGYGYTF
TRBD2	few	TRBV7-2	TRBJ2-7	TGTGCCAGCAGCCAAGCCGGGACTAGCGCATCCTACGAGCAGTACTTC	CASSQAGTSASYEQYF
NA	once	TRBV29-1	TRBJ1-2	TGCAGCGCCAGGGGATTAACAGGCTACGGCTACACCTTC	CSARGLTGYGYTF
NA	NA	TRBV27	TRBJ2-1	TGTGCCACTCGGCCCTCGGGAGCCTACAATGAGCAGTTCTTC	CATRPSGAYNEQFF
TRBD1	NA	TRBV18	TRBJ1-4	TGTGCCAGCTCACCGCCATTCGACAGGGTATATGAAAAACTGTTTTTT	CASSPPFDRVYEKLFF
TRBD1	NA	TRBV28	TRBJ1-2	TGTGCCAGCAGTTGGGACAGCCGTAACTATGGCTACACCTTC	CASSWDSRNYGYTF
NA	NA	TRBV2	TRBJ2-7	TGTGCCAGCAATATTGTCAGGGCTAACGAGCAGTACTTC	CASNIVRANEQYF
NA	NA	TRBV6-1	TRBJ1-1	TGTGCCAGCAGTCGAGCCACAGGGATAGGGACTGAAGCTTTCTTT	CASSRATGIGTEAFF
NA	NA	TRBV7-2	TRBJ2-4	TGTGCCAGCAGCTCGACAGGTTGGGGGGGCCCGACCAACATTCAGTACTTC	CASSSTGWGGPTNIQYF
TRBD1	NA	TRBV7-9	TRBJ2-2	TGTGCCAGCAGAAACACGGGACAGATGAACACCGGGGAGCTGTTTTTT	CASRNTGQMNTGELFF